The 28 T cell receptor beta chains presented below share a single source sample, sequenced in a study of cytomegalovirus exposure and HLA in healthy donors. In the PCR, 60 Vbeta and 13 Jbeta primers were used. Method: immunoSEQ multiplex PCR; TCRdb's copy keeps in-frame clones and lacks some. This table has fewer than 150,000 clones, about 80% appearing once. Sequencing was done on a sample of PBMCs. The origin of the receptors is a woman under 40 in good health and CMV-seropositive.

The chain links TRBV18 to TRBJ2-7; 10 bases agree with TRBD1. The CDR3 is made up of 15 amino acids. Germline CDR1 reads KGHSH; CDR2 reads LQKENI. The V segment lost 3 bases and the J segment 3 bases; nucleotides outside the gene matches: 5. Here the CDR3 reads CASSPPGTGDYEQYF. CDR3 sequence (DNA): TGTGCCAGCTCACCTCCCGGGACAGGGGACTACGAGCAGTACTTC.

The rearrangement links TRBV19 to TRBJ1-3, with 7 bases lining up with TRBD1. This CDR3 has 14 residues. Looked up from germline, CDR1 is LNHDA and CDR2 is SQIVND (reference sequence). Trimming cost V 1 base and J 10 bases; bases outside gene matches: 7. CDR3 residues: CASSIGPRQGTIYF. The CDR3 nucleotides read TGTGCCAGTAGTATAGGCCCCAGACAGGGAACCATATATTTT.

The DNA for the CDR3 is TGTGCCAGTAGTATCCGAGGGCTGGAACAGCCCCAGCATTTT. Amino acid sequence: CASSIRGLEQPQHF. This rearrangement joins TRBV19 to TRBJ1-5; D unresolved. Germline-derived CDR1 and CDR2 are LNHDA and SQIVND (reference sequence). V was shortened by 3 bases and J by 7 bases, with 13 bases between the two germline ends. This CDR3 is 14 amino acids long.

The V gene is TRBV9, the J gene TRBJ2-1; 8 nucleotides line up with TRBD1. The CDR3 consists of 18 residues. The V segment lost 0 bases and the J segment 0 bases; nucleotides outside the gene matches: 8. CDR1 and CDR2 (germline): SGDLS, YYNGEE. CDR3 sequence reads: CASSVATRTGSSYNEQFF. The DNA of the CDR3 is TGTGCCAGCAGCGTAGCTACGAGGACAGGGAGCTCCTACAATGAGCAGTTCTTC.

V gene TRBV10-1 combines with J gene TRBJ2-2, with a possible D match to TRBD1 (5 bases). The CDR3 runs 13 residues. Trimming removed 8 bases from V and 2 bases from J, with 9 bases in between. The germline CDR1 and CDR2 sequences are WNHNN and SYGVQD (reference sequence). The CDR3 protein is CASQDRNTGELFF. As DNA, the CDR3 is TGCGCCAGCCAAGACAGAAACACCGGGGAGCTGTTTTTT.

The sample holds one count of this clone. The rearrangement uses TRBV2 and TRBJ1-2; D ambiguous. Looked up from germline, CDR1 is SNHLY and CDR2 is FYNNEI. Trimming removed 7 bases from V and 0 bases from J, with 12 bases in between. The length of the CDR3 is 14 residues. CDR3 nucleotide sequence: TGTGCCAGCACCGAGGAACACGCTAACTATGGCTACACCTTC. Protein: CASTEEHANYGYTF.

The J gene is TRBJ1-4, the V gene TRBV19; D call uncertain. Germline values: CDR1 LNHDA, CDR2 SQIVND (reference sequence). The CDR3 runs to 14 residues. V lost 3 bases and J lost 0, with 5 bases in between. CDR3 protein: CASSIRTTNEKLFF. As DNA, the CDR3 is TGTGCCAGTAGTATCAGGACAACTAATGAAAAACTGTTTTTT.

J is TRBJ2-3 and V is TRBV6-5; 11 nucleotides align to TRBD1. Germline V gene data show CDR1 as MNHEY and CDR2 as SVGAGI. V lost 6 bases to trimming and J lost 4 bases; unmatched junction nucleotides: 6. The CDR3 contains 15 residues. The CDR3 reads CASRGTGGGSDTQYF. CDR3 nucleotide sequence: TGTGCCAGCAGGGGGACAGGGGGTGGGTCAGATACGCAGTATTTT.

The chain carries TRBV27 and TRBJ2-5; D might be TRBD2 (6 bases). Germline V CDR1 and CDR2: MNHEY, SMNVEV (reference sequence). V was cut by 8 bases and J by 2 bases, with 18 bases left in between. The CDR3 spans 15 residues. This CDR3 reads CASLPGGGVQETQYF. The CDR3 coding sequence is TGTGCCAGCCTCCCAGGTGGCGGGGTTCAAGAGACCCAGTACTTC.

The genes are TRBV7-9 and TRBJ1-1; D not resolved. The germline gives CDR1 SEHNR, CDR2 FQNEAQ (reference sequence). V lost 2 bases and J lost 10, with 11 bases in between. This CDR3 has 12 amino acids. CDR3 residues: CASSLQDRGAFF. The CDR3 DNA follows: TGTGCCAGCAGCTTACAAGACCGGGGAGCTTTCTTT.

This clone has more than one count but fewer than ten. V is TRBV11-2 and J is TRBJ2-7, with D tentatively TRBD2 (5 bases). V was cut by 3 bases and J by 1 base, with 7 bases left in between. Germline CDR1 is SGHAT and CDR2 is FQNNGV. The CDR3 loop spans 13 amino acids. CDR3 in amino acids: CASSFGGSYEQYF. The CDR3 nucleotides read TGTGCCAGCAGCTTCGGCGGGTCCTACGAGCAGTACTTC.

The chain couples TRBV11-2 to TRBJ2-4; a possible D gene is TRBD1 (5 bases). V lost 0 bases to trimming and J lost 0 bases, with 15 bases between them. This CDR3 comprises 18 residues. CDR1 and CDR2 (germline): SGHAT, FQNNGV. Here the CDR3 DNA reads TGTGCCAGCAGCTTAGATCTTGGGGTGGACACAGCCAAAAACATTCAGTACTTC. Translating it yields CASSLDLGVDTAKNIQYF. Drawing the rest from reference TRBV11-2 and TRBJ2-4, the complete variable domain is EAGVAQSPRYKIIEKRQSVAFWCNPISGHATLYWYQQILGQGPKLLIQFQNNGVVDDSQLPKDRFSAERLKGVDSTLKIQPAKLEDSAVYLCASSLDLGVDTAKNIQYFGAGTRLSVL.

This chain joins TRBV21-1 and TRBJ1-5; TRBD1, the table's D call, lacks a check against the DNA. TRBV21-1 is deemed a pseudogene. The CDR3 runs 21 residues. The CDR3 loop reads CASSKGRTGFRIGGINQPQHF. The CDR3, as DNA: TGTGCCAGCAGCAAAGGACGGACAGGATTTCGGATCGGGGGTATAAATCAGCCCCAGCATTTT.

The sample holds one count of this clone. V gene TRBV19 combines with J gene TRBJ2-3; D might be TRBD2 (5 bases). CDR1 is LNHDA, CDR2 SQIVND, per germline (reference sequence). The CDR3 sequence is 17 residues long. V was pared by 5 bases and J by 6 bases, with 24 bases between. CDR3: CASSAVSSRRFEDTQYF. CDR3 coding DNA: TGTGCCAGTAGTGCCGTCTCTAGCAGGAGATTTGAGGATACGCAGTATTTT.

V is TRBV6-5 and J is TRBJ1-2; D is possibly TRBD1 (6 bases). Germline CDR1 and CDR2: MNHEY and SVGAGI. The CDR3 spans 12 residues. Trimming took 4 bases from V and 8 from J, leaving 11 bases between them. CDR3 sequence (DNA): TGTGCCAGCAGTTTAGGGGGACAAGGCTACACCTTC. Translation: CASSLGGQGYTF.

The chain recombines TRBV27 with TRBJ2-3, with D possibly being TRBD2 (5 bases). The CDR3 length is 15 residues. The germline V and J ends were trimmed by 11 bases and 2 bases, with 20 bases remaining between them. Germline CDR1 MNHEY, CDR2 SMNVEV (reference sequence). CDR3 coding DNA: TGTGCCGCCAGACGGGGTTTCTCGTTCACAGATACGCAGTATTTT. Translated: CAARRGFSFTDTQYF.

As DNA, the CDR3 is TGTGCCAGCAGTTATGGGGCCAGCACAGATACGCAGTATTTT. Translation gives CASSYGASTDTQYF. The chain couples TRBV6-5 to TRBJ2-3; D might be TRBD1 (5 bases). Germline CDR1 MNHEY, CDR2 SVGAGI. The CDR3 is 14 residues long. With 3 bases removed from V and 0 bases from J, the gap between germline ends came to 7 bases.

This clone has only one observation. This rearrangement joins TRBV6-5 to TRBJ1-1, with TRBD1 matching 9 bases. V lost 2 bases to trimming and J lost 8 bases; unmatched junction nucleotides: 9. There are 15 residues in the CDR3. Germline V lookup: CDR1 MNHEY, CDR2 SVGAGI. CDR3 sequence (DNA): TGTGCCAGCAGTTACGCACAGGGGGCCGTCACGGAAGCTTTCTTT. It codes for CASSYAQGAVTEAFF.

The chain couples TRBV7-8 to TRBJ2-3, with a possible D match to TRBD2 (7 bases). The germline V gene encodes CDR1 SGHVS and CDR2 FQNEAQ. The CDR3 spans 16 residues. The V end lost 2 bases, the J end lost 2 bases, and 14 bases lay between the germline ends. This CDR3 is CASSLFAGANTDTQYF. In DNA, the CDR3 is TGTGCCAGCAGCTTATTCGCGGGGGCTAACACAGATACGCAGTATTTT.

This chain uses TRBV6-1 with TRBJ1-2; TRBD1 agrees at 9 bases. Per the germline V gene, CDR1 is MNHNS and CDR2 is SASEGT. The CDR3 contains 13 residues. The V gene end was trimmed by 7 bases and the J gene end by 7 bases; junction bases not matched to a gene: 7. CDR3 DNA sequence: TGTGCCAGCATATCGACAGGGGGTTCTGGCTACACCTTC. It specifies CASISTGGSGYTF.

In this sample, this clone turned up a few times. The rearrangement links TRBV28 to TRBJ1-5; 11 bases fit TRBD1. V was clipped by 4 bases and J by 7 bases; unmatched bases: 6. This CDR3 region has 15 residues. From germline, CDR1 is MDHEN and CDR2 SYDVKM. The CDR3 loop is CASSSGQGAWQPQHF. In nucleotides, the CDR3 is TGTGCCAGCAGTTCCGGACAGGGGGCTTGGCAGCCCCAGCATTTT.

The chain joins TRBV27 to TRBJ2-2; TRBD2 agrees at 13 bases. The length of the CDR3 is 15 residues. The germline gives CDR1 MNHEY, CDR2 SMNVEV (reference sequence). The ends lost 6 bases at V and 6 bases at J; junction bases unmatched: 4. In DNA, the CDR3 is TGTGCCAGCAGGACACTAGCGGGGGGGGCCGGGGAGCTGTTTTTT. Its protein product is CASRTLAGGAGELFF.

This clone has only one observation. The chain links TRBV7-6 to TRBJ1-6; D gene uncertain. V was shortened by 5 bases and J by 7 bases, with 9 bases between the two germline ends. The CDR3 loop spans 13 amino acids. Germline V gene lookup returns CDR1 SGHVS and CDR2 FNYEAQ. The CDR3 region is CASSQESNSPLHF. CDR3 in DNA: TGTGCCAGCAGCCAGGAAAGCAATTCACCCCTCCACTTT.

J is TRBJ1-1 and V is TRBV5-1; perhaps TRBD1 as D (5 bases). V was pared by 1 base and J by 3 bases, with 13 bases between. The CDR3 covers 15 residues. Germline lookup yields CDR1 SGHRS and CDR2 YFSETQ. The CDR3 sequence: CASSLTTKGYTEAFF. For the CDR3, the DNA is TGCGCCAGCAGCTTGACAACGAAGGGGTACACTGAAGCTTTCTTT. Supplemented by reference TRBV5-1 and TRBJ1-1, the full variable domain reads KAGVTQTPRYLIKTRGQQVTLSCSPISGHRSVSWYQQTPGQGLQFLFEYFSETQRNKGNFPGRFSGRQFSNSRSEMNVSTLELGDSALYLCASSLTTKGYTEAFFGQGTRLTVV.

The chain is built from TRBV5-5 and TRBJ1-1; D is undetermined. This CDR3 contains 13 residues. V dropped 2 bases and J dropped 4 bases, with 9 bases sitting between them. Germline CDR1 is SGHKS and CDR2 is YYEKEE (reference sequence). The CDR3 nucleotides are TGTGCCAGCAGCTTCTATGGAGGCACTGAAGCTTTCTTT. Residues: CASSFYGGTEAFF.

CDR3 loop: CASSFKGAGAGELFF. The CDR3 bases are TGTGCCAGCAGCTTCAAGGGGGCTGGCGCCGGGGAGCTGTTTTTT. This chain joins TRBV5-4 and TRBJ2-2; 7 bases align to TRBD1. Unmatched junction bases numbered 7, after V lost 2 bases and J lost 6 bases. Germline CDR1 reads SGHNT; CDR2 reads YYREEE (reference sequence). This CDR3 has 15 amino acids.

The genes are TRBV7-6 and TRBJ2-3; 12 nucleotides line up with TRBD2. Trimming cost V 3 bases and J 6 bases; bases outside gene matches: 7. This CDR3 spans 16 amino acids. Germline V gives CDR1 SGHVS, CDR2 FNYEAQ. CDR3 nucleotides: TGTGCCAGCAGCTTGCTAGCGGGAGGGGGCAGGGATACGCAGTATTTT. It specifies CASSLLAGGGRDTQYF.

This rearrangement joins TRBV5-1 to TRBJ2-5; a possible D gene is TRBD1 (6 bases). Trimming removed 0 bases at V and 9 bases at J, with 15 bases between. The CDR3 has 14 amino acids. Germline CDR1 is SGHRS and CDR2 is YFSETQ. The CDR3 spells CASSLAARGRAQYF. DNA of the CDR3: TGCGCCAGCAGCTTGGCAGCCAGGGGCCGGGCCCAGTACTTC. The full variable domain, rest sourced from reference TRBV5-1 and TRBJ2-5, is KAGVTQTPRYLIKTRGQQVTLSCSPISGHRSVSWYQQTPGQGLQFLFEYFSETQRNKGNFPGRFSGRQFSNSRSEMNVSTLELGDSALYLCASSLAARGRAQYFGPGTRLLVL.